Listed below are T cell receptor beta chains from one sample, sequenced in a study of blood T cell repertoires in COVID-19. Here immunoSEQ multiplex PCR was the method, and the copy in TCRdb shows in-frame clones only, minus some. The sample includes under 150,000 clones, 84% of them seen just once. The sequenced sample was peripheral blood. The receptors derive from a man in his 60s with acute or convalescent COVID-19. CDR3s leave out the opening cysteine and the closing phenylalanine or tryptophan. Each record gives: D gene, J gene, V gene, CDR3 protein. D genes are given only for firm matches.

d_gene: -
j_gene: TRBJ1-2
v_gene: TRBV28
CDR3aa: ASRTPHRANYGYT

d_gene: TRBD1
j_gene: TRBJ1-1
v_gene: TRBV5-1
CDR3aa: ASSPTGTGFAEAF

d_gene: -
j_gene: TRBJ2-3
v_gene: TRBV9
CDR3aa: ASSDTDTDTQY

d_gene: -
j_gene: TRBJ2-2
v_gene: TRBV5-1
CDR3aa: ASSLSEVDGELF

d_gene: -
j_gene: TRBJ2-2
v_gene: TRBV27
CDR3aa: ASSLAPGSIGELF

d_gene: TRBD2
j_gene: TRBJ2-7
v_gene: TRBV3-1/TRBV3-2
CDR3aa: ASSPFLAGAPYEQY

d_gene: TRBD1
j_gene: TRBJ2-7
v_gene: TRBV5-1
CDR3aa: ASSLTGASNEQY

d_gene: -
j_gene: TRBJ2-1
v_gene: TRBV5-1
CDR3aa: ASSFSAVSSYNEQF

d_gene: -
j_gene: TRBJ1-4
v_gene: TRBV27
CDR3aa: ASSDPPGVTNEKLF

d_gene: TRBD2
j_gene: TRBJ2-1
v_gene: TRBV9
CDR3aa: ASSATSGGPNEQF

d_gene: TRBD1
j_gene: TRBJ1-4
v_gene: TRBV5-6
CDR3aa: ASSWDRGATNEKLF

d_gene: TRBD2
j_gene: TRBJ2-1
v_gene: TRBV28
CDR3aa: ASSSASGGYNEQF

d_gene: TRBD1
j_gene: TRBJ1-4
v_gene: TRBV19
CDR3aa: ASSPGQGNEKLF

d_gene: TRBD2
j_gene: TRBJ2-1
v_gene: TRBV18
CDR3aa: ASSPGLAGTYNEQF

d_gene: TRBD2
j_gene: TRBJ2-3
v_gene: TRBV10-1
CDR3aa: ASSPLAGTDTQY

d_gene: -
j_gene: TRBJ1-6
v_gene: TRBV5-1
CDR3aa: ASSIATGVGSPLH

d_gene: TRBD1
j_gene: TRBJ1-3
v_gene: TRBV30
CDR3aa: AWNAGTGTTLRSGNTIY

d_gene: TRBD2
j_gene: TRBJ2-3
v_gene: TRBV11-2
CDR3aa: ASSSGGGLAGRSTDTQY

d_gene: -
j_gene: TRBJ1-1
v_gene: TRBV5-6
CDR3aa: ASSPQGTEAF

d_gene: TRBD2
j_gene: TRBJ2-1
v_gene: TRBV9
CDR3aa: ASSVWTSATYNEQF

d_gene: TRBD1
j_gene: TRBJ1-1
v_gene: TRBV4-1
CDR3aa: ASSHPGQFNTEAF

d_gene: -
j_gene: TRBJ1-3
v_gene: TRBV19
CDR3aa: ASSSQILRSGNTIY

d_gene: -
j_gene: TRBJ2-7
v_gene: TRBV30
CDR3aa: AWSGTRLLGQY

d_gene: TRBD2
j_gene: TRBJ2-4
v_gene: TRBV7-3
CDR3aa: ASSRGGSDIQY

d_gene: TRBD1
j_gene: TRBJ1-1
v_gene: TRBV6-5
CDR3aa: ASSPRDSAGTEAF